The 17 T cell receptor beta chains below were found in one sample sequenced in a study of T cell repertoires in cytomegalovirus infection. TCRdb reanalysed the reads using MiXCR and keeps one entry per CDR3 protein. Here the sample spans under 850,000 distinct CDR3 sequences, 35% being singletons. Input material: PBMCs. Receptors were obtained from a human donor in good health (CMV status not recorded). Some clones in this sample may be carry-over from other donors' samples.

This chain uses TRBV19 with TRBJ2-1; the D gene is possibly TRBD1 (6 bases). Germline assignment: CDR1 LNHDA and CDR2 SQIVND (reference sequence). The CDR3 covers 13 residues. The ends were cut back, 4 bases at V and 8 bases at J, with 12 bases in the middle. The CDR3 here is CASSTYRDYEQFF. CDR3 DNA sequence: TGTGCCAGTAGTACGTACAGGGATTATGAGCAGTTCTTC.

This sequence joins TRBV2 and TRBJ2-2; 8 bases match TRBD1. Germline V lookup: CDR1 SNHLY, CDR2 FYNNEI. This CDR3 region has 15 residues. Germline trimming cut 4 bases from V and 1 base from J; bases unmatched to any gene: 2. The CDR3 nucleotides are TGTGCCAGCAGTGTACAGGGGGGGAACACCGGGGAGCTGTTTTTT. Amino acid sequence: CASSVQGGNTGELFF.

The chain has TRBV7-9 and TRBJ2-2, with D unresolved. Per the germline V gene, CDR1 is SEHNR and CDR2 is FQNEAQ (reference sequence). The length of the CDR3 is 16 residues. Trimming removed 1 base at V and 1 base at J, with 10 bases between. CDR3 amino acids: CASSLDKPLNTGELFF. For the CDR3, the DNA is TGTGCCAGCAGCTTAGACAAACCCCTGAACACCGGGGAGCTGTTTTTT.

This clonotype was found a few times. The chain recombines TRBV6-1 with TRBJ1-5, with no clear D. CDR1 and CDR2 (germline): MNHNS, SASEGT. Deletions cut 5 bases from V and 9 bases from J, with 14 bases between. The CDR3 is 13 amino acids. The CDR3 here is CASSPTGVAPQHF. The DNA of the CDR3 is TGTGCCAGCAGTCCAACGGGAGTTGCGCCCCAGCATTTT.

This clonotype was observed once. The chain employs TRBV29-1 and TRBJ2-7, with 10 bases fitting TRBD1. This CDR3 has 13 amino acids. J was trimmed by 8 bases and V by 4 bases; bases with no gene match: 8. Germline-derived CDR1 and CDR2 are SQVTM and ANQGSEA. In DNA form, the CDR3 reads TGCAGCGTTGTGGGACAGGGGACGCTTAAGCAGTACTTC. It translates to CSVVGQGTLKQYF.

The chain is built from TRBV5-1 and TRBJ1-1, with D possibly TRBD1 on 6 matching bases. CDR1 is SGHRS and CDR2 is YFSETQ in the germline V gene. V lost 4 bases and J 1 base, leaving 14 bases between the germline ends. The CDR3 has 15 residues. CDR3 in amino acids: CASSSGQSRNTEAFF. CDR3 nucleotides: TGCGCCAGCAGCAGCGGACAGTCTCGGAACACTGAAGCTTTCTTT.

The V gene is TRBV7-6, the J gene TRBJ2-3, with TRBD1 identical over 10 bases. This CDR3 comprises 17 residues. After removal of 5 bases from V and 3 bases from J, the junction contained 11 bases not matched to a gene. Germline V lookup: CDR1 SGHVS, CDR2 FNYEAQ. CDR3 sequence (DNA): TGTGCCAGCAGCAACCCCCTCCGGGACAGGGGAACAGATACGCAGTATTTT. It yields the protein CASSNPLRDRGTDTQYF.

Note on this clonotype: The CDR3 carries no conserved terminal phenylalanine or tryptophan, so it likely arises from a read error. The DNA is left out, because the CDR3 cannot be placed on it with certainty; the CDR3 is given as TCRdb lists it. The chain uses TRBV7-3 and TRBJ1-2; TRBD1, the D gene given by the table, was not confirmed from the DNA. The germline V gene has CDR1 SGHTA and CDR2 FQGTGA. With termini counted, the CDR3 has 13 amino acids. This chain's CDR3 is CASAPDGYYGYTC.

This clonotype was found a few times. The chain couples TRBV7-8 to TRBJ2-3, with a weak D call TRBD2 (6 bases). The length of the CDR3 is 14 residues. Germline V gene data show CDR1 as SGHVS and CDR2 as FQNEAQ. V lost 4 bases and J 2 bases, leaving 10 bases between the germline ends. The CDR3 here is CASSYSGFTDTQYF. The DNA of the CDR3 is TGTGCCAGCAGCTATAGCGGATTCACAGATACGCAGTATTTT.

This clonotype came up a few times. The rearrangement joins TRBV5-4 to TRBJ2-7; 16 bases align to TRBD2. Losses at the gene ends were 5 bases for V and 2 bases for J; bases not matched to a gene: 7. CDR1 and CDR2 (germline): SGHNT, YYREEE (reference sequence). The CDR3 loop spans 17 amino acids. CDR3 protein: CASRRTGLAGGPYEQYF. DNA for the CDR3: TGTGCCAGCAGGCGGACGGGACTAGCGGGAGGGCCCTACGAGCAGTACTTC.

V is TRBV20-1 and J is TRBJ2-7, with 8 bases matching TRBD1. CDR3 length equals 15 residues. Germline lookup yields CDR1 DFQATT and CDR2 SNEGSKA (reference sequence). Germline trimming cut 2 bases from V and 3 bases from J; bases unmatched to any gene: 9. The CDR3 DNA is TGCAGTGCTAGACAACACCCCGGACAGGGCTACGAGCAGTACTTC. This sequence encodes CSARQHPGQGYEQYF.

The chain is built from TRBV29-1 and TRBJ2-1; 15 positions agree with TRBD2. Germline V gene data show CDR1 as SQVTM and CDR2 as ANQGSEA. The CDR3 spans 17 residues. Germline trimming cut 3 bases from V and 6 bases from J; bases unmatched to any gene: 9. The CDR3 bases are TGCAGCGTTGATGGGACTAGCGGGAGGTATGGGGGCAATGAGCAGTTCTTC. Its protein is CSVDGTSGRYGGNEQFF.

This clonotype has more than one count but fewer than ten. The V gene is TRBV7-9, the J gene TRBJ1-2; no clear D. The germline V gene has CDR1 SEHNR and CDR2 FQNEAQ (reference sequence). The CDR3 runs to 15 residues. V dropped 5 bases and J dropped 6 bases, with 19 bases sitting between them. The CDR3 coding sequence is TGTGCCAGCAGCCCAGATTGGGCGGCTTCTCATGGCTACACCTTC. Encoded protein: CASSPDWAASHGYTF. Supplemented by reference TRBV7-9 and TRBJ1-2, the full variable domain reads DTGVSQNPRHKITKRGQNVTFRCDPISEHNRLYWYRQTLGQGPEFLTYFQNEAQLEKSRLLSDRFSAERPKGSFSTLEIQRTEQGDSAMYLCASSPDWAASHGYTFGSGTRLTVV.

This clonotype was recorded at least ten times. CDR3 nucleotide sequence: TGTGCCAGCAGCTTGGGGGGGGCTAGTAGGTACAATGAGCAGTTCTTC. Amino acids: CASSLGGASRYNEQFF. V gene TRBV5-4 combines with J gene TRBJ2-1, with D perhaps being TRBD1 or TRBD2 (6 bases each). The V and J ends lost 0 bases and 4 bases respectively, with 14 bases between them. The CDR3 spans 16 residues. The germline V gene has CDR1 SGHNT and CDR2 YYREEE (reference sequence). The variable domain in full, with the rest retrieved from reference TRBV5-4 and TRBJ2-1, is ETGVTQSPTHLIKTRGQQVTLRCSSQSGHNTVSWYQQALGQGPQFIFQYYREEENGRGNFPPRFSGLQFPNYSSELNVNALELDDSALYLCASSLGGASRYNEQFFGPGTRLTVL.

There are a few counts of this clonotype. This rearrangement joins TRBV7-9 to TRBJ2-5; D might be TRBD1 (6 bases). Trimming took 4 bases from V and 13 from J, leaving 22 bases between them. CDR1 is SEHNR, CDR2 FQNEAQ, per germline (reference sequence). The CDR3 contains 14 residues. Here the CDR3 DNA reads TGTGCCAGCAGCTCCGCCCAGGGGCGGGTGCCCCCGTACTTC. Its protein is CASSSAQGRVPPYF.

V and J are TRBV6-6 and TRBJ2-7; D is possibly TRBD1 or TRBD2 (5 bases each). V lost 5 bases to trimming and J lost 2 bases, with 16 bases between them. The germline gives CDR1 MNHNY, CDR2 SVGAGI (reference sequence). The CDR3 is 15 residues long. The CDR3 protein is CASSDRDLGPYEQYF. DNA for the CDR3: TGTGCCAGCAGTGACCGGGACCTTGGACCCTACGAGCAGTACTTC.

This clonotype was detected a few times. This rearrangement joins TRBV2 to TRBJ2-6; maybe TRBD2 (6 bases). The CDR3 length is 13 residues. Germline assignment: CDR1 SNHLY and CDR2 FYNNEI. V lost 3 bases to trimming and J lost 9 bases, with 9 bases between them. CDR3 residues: CASSDREDNVLTF. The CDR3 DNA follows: TGTGCCAGCAGTGACAGGGAGGACAACGTCCTGACTTTC.